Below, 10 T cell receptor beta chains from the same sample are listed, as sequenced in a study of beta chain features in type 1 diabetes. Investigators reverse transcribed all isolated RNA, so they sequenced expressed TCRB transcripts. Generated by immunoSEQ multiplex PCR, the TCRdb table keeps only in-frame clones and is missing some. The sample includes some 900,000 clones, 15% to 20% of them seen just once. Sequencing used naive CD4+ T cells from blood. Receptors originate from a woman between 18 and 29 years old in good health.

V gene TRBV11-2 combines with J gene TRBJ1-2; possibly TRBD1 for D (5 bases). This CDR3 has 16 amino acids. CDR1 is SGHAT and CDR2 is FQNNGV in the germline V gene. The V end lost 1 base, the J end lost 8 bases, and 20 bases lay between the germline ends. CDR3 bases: TGTGCCAGCAGCTTAGCCAATCGGGCCACAGGATACGGCTACACCTTC. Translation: CASSLANRATGYGYTF.

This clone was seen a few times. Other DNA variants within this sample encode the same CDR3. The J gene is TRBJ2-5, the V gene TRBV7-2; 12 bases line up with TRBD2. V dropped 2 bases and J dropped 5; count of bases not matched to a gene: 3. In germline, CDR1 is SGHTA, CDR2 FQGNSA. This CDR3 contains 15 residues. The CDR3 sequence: CASSLLAGGWETQYF. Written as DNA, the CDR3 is TGTGCCAGCAGCTTACTAGCGGGAGGGTGGGAGACCCAGTACTTC.

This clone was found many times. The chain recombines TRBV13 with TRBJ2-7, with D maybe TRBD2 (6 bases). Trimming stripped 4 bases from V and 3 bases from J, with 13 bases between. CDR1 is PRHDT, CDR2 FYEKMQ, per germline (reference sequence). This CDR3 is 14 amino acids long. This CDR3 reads CASSSSGSIYEQYF. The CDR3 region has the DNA TGTGCCAGCAGCTCAAGCGGGTCCATCTACGAGCAGTACTTC.

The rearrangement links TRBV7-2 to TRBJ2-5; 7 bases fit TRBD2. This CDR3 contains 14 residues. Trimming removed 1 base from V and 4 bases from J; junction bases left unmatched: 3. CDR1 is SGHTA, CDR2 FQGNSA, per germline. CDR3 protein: CASSLVGGRETQYF. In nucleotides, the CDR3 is TGTGCCAGCAGCTTAGTGGGCGGGAGAGAGACCCAGTACTTC.

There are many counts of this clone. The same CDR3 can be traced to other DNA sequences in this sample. In nucleotides, the CDR3 is TGTGCCAGCAGCTTAGACAGCTCCTACAATGAGCAGTTCTTC. Translated: CASSLDSSYNEQFF. This chain links TRBV7-9 with TRBJ2-1; D gene ambiguous. Looked up from germline, CDR1 is SEHNR and CDR2 is FQNEAQ (reference sequence). The CDR3 extends over 14 amino acids. V dropped 1 base and J dropped 0 bases, with 4 bases sitting between them.

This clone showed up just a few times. The CDR3 here is CASSFYGEQFF. In nucleotides, the CDR3 is TGTGCCAGCAGTTTTTACGGGGAGCAGTTCTTC. The chain links TRBV28 to TRBJ2-1, with D hard to call. This CDR3 is 11 amino acids long. V lost 3 bases, J lost 10 bases, and 7 bases lay in between. The germline gives CDR1 MDHEN, CDR2 SYDVKM. The full variable domain, in which reference TRBV28 and TRBJ2-1 provide the parts outside the CDR3, is DVKVTQSSRYLVKRTGEKVFLECVQDMDHENMFWYRQDPGLGLRLIYFSYDVKMKEKGDIPEGYSVSREKKERFSLILESASTNQTSMYLCASSFYGEQFFGPGTRLTVL.

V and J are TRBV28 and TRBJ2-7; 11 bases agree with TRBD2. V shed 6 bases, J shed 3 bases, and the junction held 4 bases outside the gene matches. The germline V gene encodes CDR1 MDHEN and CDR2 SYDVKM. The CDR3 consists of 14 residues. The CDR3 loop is CASRTSGELYEQYF. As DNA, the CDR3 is TGTGCCAGCAGGACTAGCGGGGAGCTCTACGAGCAGTACTTC.

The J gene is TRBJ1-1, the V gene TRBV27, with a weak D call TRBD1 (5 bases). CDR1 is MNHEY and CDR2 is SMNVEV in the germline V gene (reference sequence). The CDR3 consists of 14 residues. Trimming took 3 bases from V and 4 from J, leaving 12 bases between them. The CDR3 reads CASSFYRLSTEAFF. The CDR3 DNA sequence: TGTGCCAGCAGTTTTTACAGGTTAAGCACTGAAGCTTTCTTT.

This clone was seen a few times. The CDR3 sequence: CASSPQDTQYF. The CDR3 nucleotides are TGTGCCAGCAGCCCGCAAGATACGCAGTATTTT. The chain couples TRBV9 to TRBJ2-3; D uncertain. The germline V gene encodes CDR1 SGDLS and CDR2 YYNGEE. V lost 4 bases, J lost 5 bases, and 5 bases lay in between. The CDR3 is made up of 11 amino acids. Full variable domain (remainder filled in from reference TRBV9 and TRBJ2-3): DSGVTQTPKHLITATGQRVTLRCSPRSGDLSVYWYQQSLDQGLQFLIQYYNGEERAKGNILERFSAQQFPDLHSELNLSSLELGDSALYFCASSPQDTQYFGPGTRLTVL.

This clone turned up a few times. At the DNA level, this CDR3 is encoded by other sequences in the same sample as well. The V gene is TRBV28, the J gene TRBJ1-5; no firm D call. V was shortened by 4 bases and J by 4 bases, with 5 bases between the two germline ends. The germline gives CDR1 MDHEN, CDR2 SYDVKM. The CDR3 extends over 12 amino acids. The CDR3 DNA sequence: TGTGCCAGCAGTTCACGTAATCAGCCCCAGCATTTT. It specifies CASSSRNQPQHF.